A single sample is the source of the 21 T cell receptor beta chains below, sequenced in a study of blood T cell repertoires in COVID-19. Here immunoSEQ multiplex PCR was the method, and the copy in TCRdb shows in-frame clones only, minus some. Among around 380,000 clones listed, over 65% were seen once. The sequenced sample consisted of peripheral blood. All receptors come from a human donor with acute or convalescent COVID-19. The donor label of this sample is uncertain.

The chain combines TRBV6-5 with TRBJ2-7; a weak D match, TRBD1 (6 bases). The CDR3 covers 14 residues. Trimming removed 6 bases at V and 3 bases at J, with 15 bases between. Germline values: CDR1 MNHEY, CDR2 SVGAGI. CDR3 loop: CASSAGTRIYEQYF. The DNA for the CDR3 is TGTGCCAGCAGCGCCGGGACAAGGATCTACGAGCAGTACTTC.

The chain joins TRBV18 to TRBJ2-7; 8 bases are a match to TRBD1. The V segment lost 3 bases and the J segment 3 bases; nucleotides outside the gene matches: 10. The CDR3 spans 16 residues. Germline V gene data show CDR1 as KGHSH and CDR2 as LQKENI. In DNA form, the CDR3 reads TGTGCCAGCTCACCTGTACTTCAGGGGGCGTTCTACGAGCAGTACTTC. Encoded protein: CASSPVLQGAFYEQYF.

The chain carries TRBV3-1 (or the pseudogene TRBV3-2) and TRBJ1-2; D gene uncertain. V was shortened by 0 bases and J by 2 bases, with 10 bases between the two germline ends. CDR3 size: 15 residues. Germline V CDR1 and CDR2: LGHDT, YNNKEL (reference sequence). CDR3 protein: CASSQDWAGNYGYTF. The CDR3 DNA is TGTGCCAGCAGCCAAGATTGGGCGGGGAACTATGGCTACACCTTC.

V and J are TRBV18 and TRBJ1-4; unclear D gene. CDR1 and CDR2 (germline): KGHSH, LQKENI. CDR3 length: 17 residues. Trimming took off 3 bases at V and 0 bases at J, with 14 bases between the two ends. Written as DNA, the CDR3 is TGTGCCAGCTCACCGGTCGGGGTTCCTGCAACTAATGAAAAACTGTTTTTT. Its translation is CASSPVGVPATNEKLFF. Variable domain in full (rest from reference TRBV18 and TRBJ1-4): NAGVMQNPRHLVRRRGQEARLRCSPMKGHSHVYWYRQLPEEGLKFMVYLQKENIIDESGMPKERFSAEFPKEGPSILRIQQVVRGDSAAYFCASSPVGVPATNEKLFFGSGTQLSVL.

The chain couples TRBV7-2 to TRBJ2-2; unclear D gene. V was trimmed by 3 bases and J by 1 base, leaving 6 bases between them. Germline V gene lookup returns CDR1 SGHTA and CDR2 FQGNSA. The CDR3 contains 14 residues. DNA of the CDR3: TGTGCCAGCAGCTTTATAGTGAACACCGGGGAGCTGTTTTTT. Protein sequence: CASSFIVNTGELFF.

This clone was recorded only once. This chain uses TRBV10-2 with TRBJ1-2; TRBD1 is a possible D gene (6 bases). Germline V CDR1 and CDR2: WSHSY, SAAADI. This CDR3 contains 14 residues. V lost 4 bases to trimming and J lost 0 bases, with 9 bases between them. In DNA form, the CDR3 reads TGCGCCAGCAGTGTGGCAGGGGCTAACTATGGCTACACCTTC. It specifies CASSVAGANYGYTF.

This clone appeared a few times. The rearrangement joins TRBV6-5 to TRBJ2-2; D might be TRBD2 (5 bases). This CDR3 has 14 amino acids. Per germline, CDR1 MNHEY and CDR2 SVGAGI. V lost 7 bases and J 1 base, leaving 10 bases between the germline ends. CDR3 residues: CASKKRRNTGELFF. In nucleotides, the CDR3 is TGTGCCAGCAAAAAGCGGCGGAACACCGGGGAGCTGTTTTTT.

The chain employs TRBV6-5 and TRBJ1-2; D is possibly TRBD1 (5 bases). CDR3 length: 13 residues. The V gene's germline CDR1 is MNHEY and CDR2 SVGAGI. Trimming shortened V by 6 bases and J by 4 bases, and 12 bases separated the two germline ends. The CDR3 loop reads CASRQVLSYGYTF. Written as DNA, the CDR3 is TGTGCCAGCAGACAGGTTCTGAGCTATGGCTACACCTTC.

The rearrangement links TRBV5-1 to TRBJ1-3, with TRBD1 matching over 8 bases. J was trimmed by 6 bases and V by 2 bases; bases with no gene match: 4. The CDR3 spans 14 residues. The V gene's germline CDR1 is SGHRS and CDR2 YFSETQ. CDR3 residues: CASSFDRGQNTIYF. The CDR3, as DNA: TGCGCCAGCAGCTTCGACAGGGGTCAAAACACCATATATTTT.

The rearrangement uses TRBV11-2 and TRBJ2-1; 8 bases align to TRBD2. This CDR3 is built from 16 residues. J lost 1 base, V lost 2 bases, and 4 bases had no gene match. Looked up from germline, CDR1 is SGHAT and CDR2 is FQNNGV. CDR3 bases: TGTGCCAGCAGCTTATCCGGGGGGGGATCCTACAATGAGCAGTTCTTC. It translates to CASSLSGGGSYNEQFF.

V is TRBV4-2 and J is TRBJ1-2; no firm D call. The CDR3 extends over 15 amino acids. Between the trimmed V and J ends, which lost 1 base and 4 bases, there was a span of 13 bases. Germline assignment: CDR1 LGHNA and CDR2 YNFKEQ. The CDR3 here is CASSQGSGVGYGYTF. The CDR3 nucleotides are TGTGCCAGCAGCCAAGGGAGCGGGGTCGGCTATGGCTACACCTTC.

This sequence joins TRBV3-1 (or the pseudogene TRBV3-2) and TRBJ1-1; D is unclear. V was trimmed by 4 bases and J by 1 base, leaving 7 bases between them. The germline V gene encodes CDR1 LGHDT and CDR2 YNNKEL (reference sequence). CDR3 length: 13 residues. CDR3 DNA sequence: TGTGCCAGCAGCCCCTTTTCGAACACTGAAGCTTTCTTT. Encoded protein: CASSPFSNTEAFF.

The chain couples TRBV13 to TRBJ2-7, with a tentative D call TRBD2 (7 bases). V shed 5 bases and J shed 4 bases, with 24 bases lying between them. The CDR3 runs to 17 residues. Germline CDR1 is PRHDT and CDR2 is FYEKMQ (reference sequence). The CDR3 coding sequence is TGTGCCAGCAGCCCCCTCGGCGGGGGCAATGCCGGGTACGAGCAGTACTTC. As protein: CASSPLGGGNAGYEQYF.

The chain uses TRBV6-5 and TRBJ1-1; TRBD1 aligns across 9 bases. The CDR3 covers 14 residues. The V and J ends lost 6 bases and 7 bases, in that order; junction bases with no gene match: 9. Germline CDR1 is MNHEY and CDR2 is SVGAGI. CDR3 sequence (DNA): TGTGCCAGCAGACCCGGACAGGGGATCGGTGAAGCTTTCTTT. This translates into CASRPGQGIGEAFF.

CDR3 sequence reads: CSVEPLAGGHEQFF. CDR3 in DNA: TGCAGCGTTGAACCATTAGCGGGGGGCCATGAGCAGTTCTTC. The chain uses TRBV29-1 and TRBJ2-1; TRBD2 aligns across 10 bases. V shed 2 bases and J 8 bases; nucleotides not matched to a gene: 6. Germline loops: CDR1 SQVTM, CDR2 ANQGSEA. The length of the CDR3 is 14 residues.

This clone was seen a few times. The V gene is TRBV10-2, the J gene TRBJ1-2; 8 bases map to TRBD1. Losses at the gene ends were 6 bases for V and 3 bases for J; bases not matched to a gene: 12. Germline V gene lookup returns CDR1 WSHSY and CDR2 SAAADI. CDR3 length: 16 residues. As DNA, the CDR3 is TGCGCCAGCAGCAGAGACTCAGGGGGCTCGTACTATGGCTACACCTTC. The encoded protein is CASSRDSGGSYYGYTF.

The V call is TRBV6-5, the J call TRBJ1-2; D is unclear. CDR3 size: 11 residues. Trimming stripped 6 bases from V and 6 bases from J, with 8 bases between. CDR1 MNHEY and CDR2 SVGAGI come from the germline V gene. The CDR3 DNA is TGTGCCAGCAGCACTCCGGATGGCTACACCTTC. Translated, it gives CASSTPDGYTF.

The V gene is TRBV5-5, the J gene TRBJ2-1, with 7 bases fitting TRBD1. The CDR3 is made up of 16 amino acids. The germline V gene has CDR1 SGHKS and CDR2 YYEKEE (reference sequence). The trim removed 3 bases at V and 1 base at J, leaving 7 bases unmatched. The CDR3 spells CASSSRQGRSYNEQFF. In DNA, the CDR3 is TGTGCCAGCAGCTCGCGACAGGGCCGGTCCTACAATGAGCAGTTCTTC.

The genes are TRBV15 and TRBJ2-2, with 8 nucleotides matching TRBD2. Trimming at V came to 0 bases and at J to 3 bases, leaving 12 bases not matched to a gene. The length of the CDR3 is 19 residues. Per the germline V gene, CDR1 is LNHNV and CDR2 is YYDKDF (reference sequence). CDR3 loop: CATSRDRLAGLEYTGELFF. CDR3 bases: TGTGCCACCAGCAGAGATCGGTTAGCGGGGTTGGAGTACACCGGGGAGCTGTTTTTT.

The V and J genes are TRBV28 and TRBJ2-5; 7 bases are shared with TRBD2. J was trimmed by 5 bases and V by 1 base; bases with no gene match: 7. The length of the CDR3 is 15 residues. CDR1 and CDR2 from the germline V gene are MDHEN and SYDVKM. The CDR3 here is CASSLSLGGLETQYF. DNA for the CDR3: TGTGCCAGCAGTTTATCGCTCGGGGGGTTGGAGACCCAGTACTTC. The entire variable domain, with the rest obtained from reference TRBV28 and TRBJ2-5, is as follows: DVKVTQSSRYLVKRTGEKVFLECVQDMDHENMFWYRQDPGLGLRLIYFSYDVKMKEKGDIPEGYSVSREKKERFSLILESASTNQTSMYLCASSLSLGGLETQYFGPGTRLLVL.

The CDR3 loop reads CASSRGHPSYEQYF. In DNA, the CDR3 is TGTGCCAGCAGCCGGGGACACCCCTCCTACGAGCAGTACTTC. This rearrangement joins TRBV5-6 to TRBJ2-7; tentative D call: TRBD1 (6 bases). The V end lost 4 bases, the J end lost 0 bases, and 11 bases lay between the germline ends. Germline loops: CDR1 SGHDT, CDR2 YYEEEE. The CDR3 extends over 14 amino acids.